A single sample is the source of the 14 T cell receptor beta chains below, sequenced in a study of T cell responses to AZD1222 COVID-19 vaccine. TCRdb keeps only in-frame clones here, not all; method: immunoSEQ multiplex PCR. The table has fewer than 130,000 clones, around 81% seen once. The starting material was peripheral blood, obtained on day 0 of AZD1222 vaccination. These receptors all come from an adult in good health.

V is TRBV7-8 and J is TRBJ2-7, with 7 nucleotides matching TRBD1. Trimming at V came to 3 bases and at J to 2 bases, leaving 4 bases not matched to a gene. The CDR3 covers 14 residues. Germline assignment: CDR1 SGHVS and CDR2 FQNEAQ. CDR3 sequence (DNA): TGTGCCAGCAGCTTGAGGGACAGCCCCTACGAGCAGTACTTC. Protein: CASSLRDSPYEQYF. The full variable domain, its missing parts supplied by reference TRBV7-8 and TRBJ2-7, is GAGVSQSPRYKVAKRGQDVALRCDPISGHVSLFWYQQALGQGPEFLTYFQNEAQLDKSGLPSDRFFAERPEGSVSTLKIQRTQQEDSAVYLCASSLRDSPYEQYFGPGTRLTVT.

DNA for the CDR3: TGTGCCAGCAGCTTAGTTGCGGGAGGGGGGGAAGAGACCCAGTACTTC. This gives the protein CASSLVAGGGEETQYF. J is TRBJ2-5 and V is TRBV7-2; 9 nucleotides line up with TRBD2. The CDR3 length is 16 residues. V shed 1 base and J 3 bases; nucleotides not matched to a gene: 6. CDR1 is SGHTA and CDR2 is FQGNSA in the germline V gene. Full variable domain (remainder filled in from reference TRBV7-2 and TRBJ2-5): GAGVSQSPSNKVTEKGKDVELRCDPISGHTALYWYRQSLGQGLEFLIYFQGNSAPDKSGLPSDRFSAERTGGSVSTLTIQRTQQEDSAVYLCASSLVAGGGEETQYFGPGTRLLVL.

The V gene is TRBV4-3, the J gene TRBJ2-5; tentative D call: TRBD2 (5 bases). The V and J ends lost 0 bases and 5 bases respectively, with 7 bases between them. The germline gives CDR1 LGHNA, CDR2 YSLEER. CDR3 length: 13 amino acids. CDR3 amino acids: CASSQDRGETQYF. CDR3 nucleotide sequence: TGCGCCAGCAGCCAAGACAGAGGGGAGACCCAGTACTTC.

The rearrangement joins TRBV6-5 to TRBJ1-2; D might be TRBD1 (6 bases). CDR3 length: 14 amino acids. CDR1 MNHEY and CDR2 SVGAGI come from the germline V gene. V lost 6 bases and J lost 4, with 15 bases in between. The chain's CDR3 is CASSLLQGGYGYTF. The CDR3 nucleotides read TGTGCCAGCAGCCTCCTACAGGGAGGCTATGGCTACACCTTC.

The chain uses TRBV5-1 and TRBJ2-2; 11 positions match TRBD1. Germline loops: CDR1 SGHRS, CDR2 YFSETQ. The CDR3 spans 16 residues. V gave up 4 bases and J gave up 2 bases; unmatched junction bases: 4. The CDR3 is CASSTGQGANTGELFF. CDR3 DNA: TGCGCCAGCAGCACCGGACAGGGGGCAAACACCGGGGAGCTGTTTTTT.

The chain combines TRBV28 with TRBJ2-2; 11 bases agree with TRBD1. Germline V gives CDR1 MDHEN, CDR2 SYDVKM. V lost 5 bases and J lost 5; bases outside the gene matches: 10. The CDR3 has 17 residues. This chain's CDR3 is CASSRLGTGGLTGELFF. Here the CDR3 DNA reads TGTGCCAGCAGTCGGCTTGGGACAGGGGGGCTAACCGGGGAGCTGTTTTTT.

The CDR3 nucleotides read TGTGCCAGCAGCTTAGCGGGGTTTGGGGATACGCAGTATTTT. Amino acids: CASSLAGFGDTQYF. The chain carries TRBV7-2 and TRBJ2-3; D gene unclear. The length of the CDR3 is 14 residues. Trimming left V 0 bases short and J 6 bases short, with 10 bases between. Germline CDR1 is SGHTA and CDR2 is FQGNSA.

Worth noting for this clone: Other DNA sequences within the sample encode an identical CDR3. This chain connects TRBV6-5 to TRBJ1-2; 8 nucleotides match TRBD1. CDR1 and CDR2 from the germline V gene are MNHEY and SVGAGI. This CDR3 spans 14 amino acids. The V segment lost 3 bases and the J segment 4 bases; nucleotides outside the gene matches: 4. The CDR3, as DNA: TGTGCCAGCAGTTATTCGGGACAGGCCTATGGCTACACCTTC. It translates to CASSYSGQAYGYTF.

The sample holds a few counts of this clone. The chain joins TRBV27 to TRBJ2-7, with 9 bases that match TRBD1. The CDR3 has 16 amino acids. Germline values: CDR1 MNHEY, CDR2 SMNVEV (reference sequence). The ends lost 1 base at V and 4 bases at J; junction bases unmatched: 8. CDR3 DNA: TGTGCCAGCAGTTTATTACCGGGACAGGGTGGTTACGAGCAGTACTTC. This sequence encodes CASSLLPGQGGYEQYF.

CDR3 in amino acids: CASSLQTGYSNQPQHF. CDR3 nucleotides: TGTGCCAGCAGCTTACAGACAGGGTATAGCAATCAGCCCCAGCATTTT. V and J are TRBV7-6 and TRBJ1-5, with 7 bases matching TRBD1. The J segment lost 0 bases and the V segment lost 2 bases, leaving 4 bases of the junction unmatched. Germline V gene lookup returns CDR1 SGHVS and CDR2 FNYEAQ. The CDR3 consists of 16 residues. Full variable domain (missing parts from reference TRBV7-6 and TRBJ1-5): GAGVSQSPRYKVTKRGQDVALRCDPISGHVSLYWYRQALGQGPEFLTYFNYEAQQDKSGLPNDRFSAERPEGSISTLTIQRTEQRDSAMYRCASSLQTGYSNQPQHFGDGTRLSIL.

The chain uses TRBV28 and TRBJ1-5; possible D gene TRBD1, 6 bases. The CDR3 has 12 residues. Trimming removed 3 bases at V and 8 bases at J, with 8 bases between. Germline V CDR1 and CDR2: MDHEN, SYDVKM. The CDR3 DNA reads as TGTGCCAGCAGTTTGAGGGGGAAGCCCCAGCATTTT. Its translation is CASSLRGKPQHF.

This chain connects TRBV7-2 to TRBJ2-7; tentative D call: TRBD1 (6 bases). Germline V gene lookup returns CDR1 SGHTA and CDR2 FQGNSA. Trimming pared 4 bases from V and 4 bases from J, leaving 17 bases between. This CDR3 is 15 amino acids long. The CDR3 protein is CASSSRQELTYEQYF. The CDR3 DNA reads TGTGCCAGCAGCTCCCGACAGGAGTTGACTTACGAGCAGTACTTC.

V gene TRBV5-6 combines with J gene TRBJ2-5; no clear D gene. Germline-derived CDR1 and CDR2 are SGHDT and YYEEEE. V was cut by 0 bases and J by 5 bases, with 14 bases left in between. The CDR3 consists of 15 residues. CDR3: CASSLERVSQETQYF. DNA for the CDR3: TGTGCCAGCAGCTTGGAAAGGGTGTCTCAGGAGACCCAGTACTTC.

The V and J genes are TRBV5-8 and TRBJ1-2, with 7 bases lining up with TRBD1. Germline CDR1 is SGHTS and CDR2 is YDEGEE. The CDR3 is made up of 15 amino acids. V trimming: 5 bases; J trimming: 3 bases; junction bases outside the gene matches: 10. The CDR3, as DNA: TGTGCCAGCAGACCCGGACAGGATTTCCACTATGGCTACACCTTC. Residues: CASRPGQDFHYGYTF.